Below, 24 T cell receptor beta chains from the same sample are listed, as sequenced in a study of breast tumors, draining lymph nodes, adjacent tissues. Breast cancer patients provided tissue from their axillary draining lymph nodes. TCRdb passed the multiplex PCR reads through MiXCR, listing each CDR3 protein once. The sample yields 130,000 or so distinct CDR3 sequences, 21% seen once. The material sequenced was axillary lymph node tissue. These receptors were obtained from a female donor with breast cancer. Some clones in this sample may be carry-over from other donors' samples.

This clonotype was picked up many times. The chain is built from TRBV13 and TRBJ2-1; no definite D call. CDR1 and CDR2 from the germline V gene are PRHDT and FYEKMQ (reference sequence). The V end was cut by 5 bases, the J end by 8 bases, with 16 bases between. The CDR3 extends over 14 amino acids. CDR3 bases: TGTGCCAGCAGCGAACGCGTAGTATTCGATGAGCAGTTCTTC. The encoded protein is CASSERVVFDEQFF.

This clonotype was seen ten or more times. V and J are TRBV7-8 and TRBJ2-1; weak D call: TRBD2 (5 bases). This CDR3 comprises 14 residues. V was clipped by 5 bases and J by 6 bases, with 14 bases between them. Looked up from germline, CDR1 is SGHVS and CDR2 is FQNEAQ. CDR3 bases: TGTGCCAGCAGCCAGACACTACGGGGCAATGAGCAGTTCTTC. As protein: CASSQTLRGNEQFF.

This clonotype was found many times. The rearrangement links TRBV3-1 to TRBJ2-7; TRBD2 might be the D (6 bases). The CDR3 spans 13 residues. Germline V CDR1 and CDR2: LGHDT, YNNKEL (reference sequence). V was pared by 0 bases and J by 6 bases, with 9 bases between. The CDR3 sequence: CASSQDGEAEQYF. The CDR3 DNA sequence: TGTGCCAGCAGCCAAGATGGGGAGGCCGAGCAGTACTTC.

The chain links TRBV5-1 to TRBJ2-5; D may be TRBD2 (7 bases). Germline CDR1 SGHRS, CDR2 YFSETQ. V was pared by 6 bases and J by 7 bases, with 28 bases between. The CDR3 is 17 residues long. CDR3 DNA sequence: TGCGCCAGCACCCCTGGCCCGGGGGGCGCGCTTGGAGGGACCCAGTACTTC. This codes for CASTPGPGGALGGTQYF.

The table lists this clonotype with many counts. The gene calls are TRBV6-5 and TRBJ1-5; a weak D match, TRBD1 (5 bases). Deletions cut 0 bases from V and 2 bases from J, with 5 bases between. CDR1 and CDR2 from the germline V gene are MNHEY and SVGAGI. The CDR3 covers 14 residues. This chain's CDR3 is CASSYSGGNQPQHF. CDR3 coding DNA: TGTGCCAGCAGTTACTCGGGGGGCAATCAGCCCCAGCATTTT.

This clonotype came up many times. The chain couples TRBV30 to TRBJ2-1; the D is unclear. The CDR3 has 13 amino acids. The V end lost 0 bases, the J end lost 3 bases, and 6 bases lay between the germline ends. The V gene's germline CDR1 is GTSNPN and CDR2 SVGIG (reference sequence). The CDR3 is CAWSVGSYNEQFF. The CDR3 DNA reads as TGTGCCTGGAGTGTAGGAAGCTACAATGAGCAGTTCTTC.

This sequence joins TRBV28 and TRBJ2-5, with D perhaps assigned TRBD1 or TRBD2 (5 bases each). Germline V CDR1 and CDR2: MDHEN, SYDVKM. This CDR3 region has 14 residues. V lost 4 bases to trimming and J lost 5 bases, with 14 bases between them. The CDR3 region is CASSSGTVRETQYF. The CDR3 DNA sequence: TGTGCCAGCAGTTCCGGGACGGTCCGGGAGACCCAGTACTTC.

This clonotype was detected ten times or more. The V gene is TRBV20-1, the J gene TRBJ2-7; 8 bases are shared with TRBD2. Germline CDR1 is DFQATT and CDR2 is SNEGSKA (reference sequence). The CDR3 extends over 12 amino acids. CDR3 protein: CSAPGGGYEQYF. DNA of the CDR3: TGCAGCGCACCCGGGGGGGGATACGAGCAGTACTTC.

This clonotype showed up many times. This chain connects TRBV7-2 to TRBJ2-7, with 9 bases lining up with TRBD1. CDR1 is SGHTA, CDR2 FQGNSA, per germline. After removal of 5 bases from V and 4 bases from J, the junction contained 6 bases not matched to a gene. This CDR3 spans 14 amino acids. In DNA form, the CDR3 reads TGTGCCAGCAGCCGACCGGGACAGGGTTACGAGCAGTACTTC. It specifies CASSRPGQGYEQYF.

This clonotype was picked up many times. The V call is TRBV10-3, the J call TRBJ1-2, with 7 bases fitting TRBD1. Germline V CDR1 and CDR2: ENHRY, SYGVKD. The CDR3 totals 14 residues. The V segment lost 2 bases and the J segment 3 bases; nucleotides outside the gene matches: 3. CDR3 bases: TGTGCCATCAGTGAGACAGGGGTTCACTATGGCTACACCTTC. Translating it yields CAISETGVHYGYTF.

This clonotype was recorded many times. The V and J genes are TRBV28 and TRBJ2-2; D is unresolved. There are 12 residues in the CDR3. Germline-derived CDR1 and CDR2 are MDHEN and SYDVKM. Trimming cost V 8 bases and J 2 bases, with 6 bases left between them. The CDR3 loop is CASYGNTGELFF. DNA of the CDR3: TGTGCCAGCTACGGCAACACCGGGGAGCTGTTTTTT. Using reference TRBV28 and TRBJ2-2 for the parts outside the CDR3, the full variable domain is DVKVTQSSRYLVKRTGEKVFLECVQDMDHENMFWYRQDPGLGLRLIYFSYDVKMKEKGDIPEGYSVSREKKERFSLILESASTNQTSMYLCASYGNTGELFFGEGSRLTVL.

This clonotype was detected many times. CDR3 residues: CASSLPPNQPQHF. The CDR3 nucleotides are TGTGCCAGCAGTTTGCCCCCCAATCAGCCCCAGCATTTT. This chain connects TRBV12-3 or TRBV12-4 to TRBJ1-5; D unclear. CDR3 length: 13 amino acids. V lost 3 bases and J 3 bases, leaving 6 bases between the germline ends.

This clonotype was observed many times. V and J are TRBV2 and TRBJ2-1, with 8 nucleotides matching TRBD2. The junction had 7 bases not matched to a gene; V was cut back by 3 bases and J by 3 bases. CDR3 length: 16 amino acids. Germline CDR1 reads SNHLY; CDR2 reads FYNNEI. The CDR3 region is CASSDQAGVFYNEQFF. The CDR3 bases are TGTGCCAGCAGTGATCAAGCGGGGGTCTTCTACAATGAGCAGTTCTTC.

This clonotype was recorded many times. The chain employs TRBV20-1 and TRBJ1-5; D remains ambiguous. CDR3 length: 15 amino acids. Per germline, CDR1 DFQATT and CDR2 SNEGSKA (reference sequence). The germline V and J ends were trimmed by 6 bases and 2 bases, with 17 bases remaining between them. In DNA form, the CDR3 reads TGCAGTGCCAAGGTGGGGTATCGCGGCAATCAGCCCCAGCATTTT. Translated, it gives CSAKVGYRGNQPQHF.

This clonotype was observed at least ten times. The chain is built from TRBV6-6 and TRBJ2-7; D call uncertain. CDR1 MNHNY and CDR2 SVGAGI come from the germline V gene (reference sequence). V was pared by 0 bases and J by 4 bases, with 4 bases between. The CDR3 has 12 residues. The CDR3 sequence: CASSYSSYEQYF. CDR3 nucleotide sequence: TGTGCCAGCAGTTACTCCAGTTACGAGCAGTACTTC.

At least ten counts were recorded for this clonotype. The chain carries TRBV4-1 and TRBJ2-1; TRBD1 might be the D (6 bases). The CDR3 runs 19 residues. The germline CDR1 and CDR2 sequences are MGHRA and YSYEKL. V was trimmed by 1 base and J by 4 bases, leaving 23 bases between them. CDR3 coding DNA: TGCGCCAGCAGCCAAGTTACCCTCTTCGGCCTTGGACAGTACAATGAGCAGTTCTTC. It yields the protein CASSQVTLFGLGQYNEQFF.

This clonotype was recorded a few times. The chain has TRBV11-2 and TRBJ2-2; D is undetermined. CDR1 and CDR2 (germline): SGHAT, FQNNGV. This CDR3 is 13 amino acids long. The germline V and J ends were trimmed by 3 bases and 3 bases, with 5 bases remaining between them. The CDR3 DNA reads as TGTGCCAGCAGCTTGGGGTACACCGGGGAGCTGTTTTTT. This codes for CASSLGYTGELFF.

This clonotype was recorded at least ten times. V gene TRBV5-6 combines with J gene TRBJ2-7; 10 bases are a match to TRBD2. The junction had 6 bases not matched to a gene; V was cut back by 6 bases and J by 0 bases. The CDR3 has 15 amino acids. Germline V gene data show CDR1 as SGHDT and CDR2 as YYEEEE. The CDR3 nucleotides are TGTGCCAGCACCCCGGGGACTAGCGCCTCCTACGAGCAGTACTTC. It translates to CASTPGTSASYEQYF.

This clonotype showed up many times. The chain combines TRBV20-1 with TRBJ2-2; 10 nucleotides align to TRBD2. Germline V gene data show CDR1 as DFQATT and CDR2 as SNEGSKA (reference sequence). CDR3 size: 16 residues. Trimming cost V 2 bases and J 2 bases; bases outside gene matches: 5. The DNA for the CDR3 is TGCAGTGCTAGAAAGAGACTAGCGGGTAACACCGGGGAGCTGTTTTTT. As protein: CSARKRLAGNTGELFF.

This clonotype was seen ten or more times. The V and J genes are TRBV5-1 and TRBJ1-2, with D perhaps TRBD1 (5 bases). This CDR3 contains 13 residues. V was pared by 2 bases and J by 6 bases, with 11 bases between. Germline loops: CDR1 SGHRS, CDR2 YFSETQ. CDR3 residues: CASSFEGVDGYTF. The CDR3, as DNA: TGCGCCAGCAGCTTCGAAGGGGTGGATGGCTACACCTTC.

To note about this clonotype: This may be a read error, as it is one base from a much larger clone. DNA for the CDR3: TGTGCCAGCAGACTCGACAGGGACTCCTACAATAAGCAGTTCTTC. It yields the protein CASRLDRDSYNKQFF. The V call is TRBV6-4, the J call TRBJ2-1, with D possibly matching TRBD1 (7 bases). Germline lookup yields CDR1 MRHNA and CDR2 SNTAGT. The CDR3 consists of 15 residues.

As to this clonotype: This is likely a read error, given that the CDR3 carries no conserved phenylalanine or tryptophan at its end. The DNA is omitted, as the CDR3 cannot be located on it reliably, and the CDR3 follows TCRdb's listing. CDR3 sequence reads: CASSSGRASYL. The rearrangement uses TRBV28 and TRBJ2-7; the table's D call, TRBD2, has no DNA check behind it. Germline V lookup: CDR1 MDHEN, CDR2 SYDVKM. 11 amino acids form the CDR3, both terminal residues included.

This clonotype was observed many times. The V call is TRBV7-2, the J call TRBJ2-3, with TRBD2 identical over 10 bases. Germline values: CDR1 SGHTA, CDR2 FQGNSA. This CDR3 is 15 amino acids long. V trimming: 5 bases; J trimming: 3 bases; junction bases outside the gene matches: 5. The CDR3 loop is CASSTTSGTTDTQYF. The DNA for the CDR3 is TGTGCCAGCAGCACCACTAGCGGGACTACAGATACGCAGTATTTT.

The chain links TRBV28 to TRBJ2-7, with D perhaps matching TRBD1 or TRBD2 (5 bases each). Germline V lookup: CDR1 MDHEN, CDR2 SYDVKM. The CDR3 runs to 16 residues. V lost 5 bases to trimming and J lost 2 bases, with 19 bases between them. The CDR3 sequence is CASSPPPGTGTYEQYF. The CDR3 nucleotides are TGTGCCAGCAGTCCCCCCCCCGGGACGGGGACCTACGAGCAGTACTTC.